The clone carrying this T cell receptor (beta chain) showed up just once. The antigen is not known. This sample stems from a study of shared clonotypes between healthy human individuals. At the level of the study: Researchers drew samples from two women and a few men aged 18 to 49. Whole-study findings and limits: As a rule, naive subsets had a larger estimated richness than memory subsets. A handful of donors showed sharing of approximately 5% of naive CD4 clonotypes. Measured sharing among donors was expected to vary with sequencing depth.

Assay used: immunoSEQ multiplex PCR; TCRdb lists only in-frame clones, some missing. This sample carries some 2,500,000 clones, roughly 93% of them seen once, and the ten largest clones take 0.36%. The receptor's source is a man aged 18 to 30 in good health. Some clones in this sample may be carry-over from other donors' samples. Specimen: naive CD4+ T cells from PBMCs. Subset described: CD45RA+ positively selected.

In DNA form, the CDR3 reads TGTGCCAGTGCAAACCCCCAGTCGTACGAGCAGTACTTC. Encoded protein: CASANPQSYEQYF. This chain connects TRBV19 to TRBJ2-7; D is uncertain. This CDR3 comprises 13 residues. Looked up from germline, CDR1 is LNHDA and CDR2 is SQIVND (reference sequence). Trimming cost V 8 bases and J 4 bases, with 15 bases left between them.